This entry concerns a single T cell receptor beta chain. No antigen is known for it. The sample is drawn from a study of OX40 agonist ivuxolimab in advanced cancers. Findings of the study overall: In general, CD8+ T cells held more expanded clones than CD4+ did, on average.

The CDR3 has 11 amino acids. Trimming pared 2 bases from V and 8 bases from J, leaving 3 bases between. CDR1 and CDR2 from the germline V gene are MDHEN and SYDVKM. Using immunoSEQ multiplex PCR, the repertoire was profiled, and TCRdb retains in-frame clones only, with some absent. The sample carries under 75,000 clones, 91% recorded once. The TCR was taken from an adult with an advanced solid tumor such as melanoma, head and neck, liver or kidney cancer. J is TRBJ1-4 and V is TRBV28; D ambiguous. The material was CD4+ or CD8+ T cells sorted from blood, obtained in a trial of the OX40 agonist ivuxolimab. This chain's CDR3 is CASSLGEKLFF. Here the CDR3 DNA reads TGTGCCAGCAGTTTAGGGGAAAAACTGTTTTTT.